These T cell receptor beta chains were read from a single sample in a study of sequential checkpoint blockade in melanoma. Sequencing used immunoSEQ multiplex PCR; TCRdb keeps in-frame clones, though not all of them. The table has approximately 5,300 clones, approximately 35% seen once; the top ten hold around 10%. Here the sequenced sample was tumor tissue (inferred from file names), taken from a patient given nivolumab and ipilimumab in sequence. These receptors originate from a human donor with melanoma. The CDR3 runs from the conserved cysteine through the conserved F or W. Each record gives: clone size, D gene, V gene, J gene, CDR3 DNA, CDR3 protein. The D gene is left open where the match is weak. Clone size appears in some rows only: once, few, many, or a class for an expanded clone.

>-|-|TRBV19|TRBJ1-1
TGTGCCAGTGGGAGAAGCTCTGAAGCTTTCTTT
CASGRSSEAFF
>many|-|TRBV9|TRBJ1-5
TGTGCCAGCAGCCCGGGGAGCAATCAGCCCCAGCATTTT
CASSPGSNQPQHF
>many|-|TRBV1|TRBJ1-6
TGCGCCAGCAGCCGAGCATATGATTCGCCTATCCGGCGTTCACCCCTCCACTTT
CASSRAYDSPIRRSPLHF
>few|TRBD1|TRBV11-3|TRBJ1-4
TGTGCCAGCAGCCCCAGACTACAGGGGGTTAATGAAAAACTGTTTTTT
CASSPRLQGVNEKLFF
>few|TRBD1|TRBV6-8|TRBJ1-3
TGTGCCAGCAGTTTGACAGGGGGCTCTGGAAACACCATATATTTT
CASSLTGGSGNTIYF
>few|TRBD1|TRBV18|TRBJ2-7
TGTGCCAGCTCACCGGGACAGGGACAGATCTACGAGCAGTACTTC
CASSPGQGQIYEQYF
>-|-|TRBV18|TRBJ2-7
TGTGCCAGCTCACAGACCCTGGGGTACGAGCAGTACTTC
CASSQTLGYEQYF
>-|-|TRBV30|TRBJ2-7
TGTGCCTGGAGGACAGGTTCAGACGAGCAGTACTTC
CAWRTGSDEQYF
>few|-|TRBV11-3|TRBJ1-2
TGTGCCAGCAGCTTAACTTCAGGGAACTATGGCTACACCTTC
CASSLTSGNYGYTF
>-|-|TRBV18|TRBJ1-5
TGTGCCAGCTCAGAGCAGCACTACCCAAATCAGCCCCAGCATTTT
CASSEQHYPNQPQHF
>medium-sized|-|TRBV6-8|TRBJ2-7
TGTGCCAGCAGTGCGACTAGACGAATCTCCGAGCAGTACTTC
CASSATRRISEQYF
>few|-|TRBV6-8|TRBJ2-3
TGTGCCAGCAGTCCCCTGTCTCACCCTACCAGGGCAGATACGCAGTATTTT
CASSPLSHPTRADTQYF
>-|TRBD2|TRBV6-8|TRBJ2-1
TGTGCCAGCAGTGTCTTCGGGGGGGACACCGACTCCTACAATGAGCAGTTCTTC
CASSVFGGDTDSYNEQFF
>large|-|TRBV30|TRBJ1-6
TGTGCCTGGAGTGGAGGGACCGCTTTCCCCCTCCACTTT
CAWSGGTAFPLHF
>medium-sized|-|TRBV6-8|TRBJ1-1
TGTGCCAGCAGTTACAGTACAGGGTTTTTGACTGAAGCTTTCTTT
CASSYSTGFLTEAFF
>few|-|TRBV27|TRBJ2-7
TGTGCCAGCAGTTTTAGCGCCGGGCCCAGCCCCTACGAGCAGTACTTC
CASSFSAGPSPYEQYF
>few|-|TRBV7-6|TRBJ1-5
TGTGCCAGCAGCTTAGTTGGGGGATATCAGCCCCAGCATTTT
CASSLVGGYQPQHF
>-|-|TRBV6-4|TRBJ2-2
TGTGCCAGCAGTTACGCCGGGACCCCCTCGAACACCGGGGAGCTGTTTTTT
CASSYAGTPSNTGELFF
>medium-sized|-|TRBV11-3|TRBJ2-4
TGTGCCAGCAGCTTAACTGACTTTCCGTTAGCCAAAAACATTCAGTACTTC
CASSLTDFPLAKNIQYF
>-|-|TRBV30|TRBJ2-5
TGTGCCGCATACCTCGAAGGGCGGCAAGAGACCCAGTACTTC
CAAYLEGRQETQYF
>-|TRBD2|TRBV15|TRBJ2-3
TGTGCCACCAGCCGTGGGGGGACTAGCGGGGAACTGAGATACGTCCAGTATTTT
CATSRGGTSGELRYVQYF
>-|-|TRBV6-4|TRBJ2-1
TGTGCCAGCAGTTCTTCTCCCAAAGCACGGTTTGAGCAGTTCTTC
CASSSSPKARFEQFF